This T cell receptor (beta chain) was documented in a study of cytomegalovirus exposure and HLA in healthy donors. Study-level results: A link between a missense DCLRE1C variant and TCR beta V- and J-gene trimming emerged from a later analysis. The records held CMV serostatus as the only immune exposure information.

Germline V gene sequence: CDR1 SGHVS, CDR2 FNYEAQ. This CDR3 region has 14 residues. V lost 4 bases and J lost 5, with 14 bases in between. This clone was detected only a few times. Its antigen is as yet unknown. PCR involved 60 Vbeta and 13 Jbeta primers. Libraries were prepared by immunoSEQ multiplex PCR; TCRdb keeps only in-frame clonotypes and omits some of them. The sample records approximately 150,000 clones, 70% being singletons. The sample was PBMCs. The chain links TRBV7-6 to TRBJ2-5; possible D gene TRBD2, 5 bases. The origin of this receptor is a man aged 18 to 35 in good health and CMV-seropositive. The CDR3 protein is CASSSLSSGETQYF. The CDR3, as DNA: TGTGCCAGCAGCTCCCTCAGCTCGGGGGAGACCCAGTACTTC. The whole variable domain, remainder taken from reference TRBV7-6 and TRBJ2-5, is GAGVSQSPRYKVTKRGQDVALRCDPISGHVSLYWYRQALGQGPEFLTYFNYEAQQDKSGLPNDRFSAERPEGSISTLTIQRTEQRDSAMYRCASSSLSSGETQYFGPGTRLLVL.